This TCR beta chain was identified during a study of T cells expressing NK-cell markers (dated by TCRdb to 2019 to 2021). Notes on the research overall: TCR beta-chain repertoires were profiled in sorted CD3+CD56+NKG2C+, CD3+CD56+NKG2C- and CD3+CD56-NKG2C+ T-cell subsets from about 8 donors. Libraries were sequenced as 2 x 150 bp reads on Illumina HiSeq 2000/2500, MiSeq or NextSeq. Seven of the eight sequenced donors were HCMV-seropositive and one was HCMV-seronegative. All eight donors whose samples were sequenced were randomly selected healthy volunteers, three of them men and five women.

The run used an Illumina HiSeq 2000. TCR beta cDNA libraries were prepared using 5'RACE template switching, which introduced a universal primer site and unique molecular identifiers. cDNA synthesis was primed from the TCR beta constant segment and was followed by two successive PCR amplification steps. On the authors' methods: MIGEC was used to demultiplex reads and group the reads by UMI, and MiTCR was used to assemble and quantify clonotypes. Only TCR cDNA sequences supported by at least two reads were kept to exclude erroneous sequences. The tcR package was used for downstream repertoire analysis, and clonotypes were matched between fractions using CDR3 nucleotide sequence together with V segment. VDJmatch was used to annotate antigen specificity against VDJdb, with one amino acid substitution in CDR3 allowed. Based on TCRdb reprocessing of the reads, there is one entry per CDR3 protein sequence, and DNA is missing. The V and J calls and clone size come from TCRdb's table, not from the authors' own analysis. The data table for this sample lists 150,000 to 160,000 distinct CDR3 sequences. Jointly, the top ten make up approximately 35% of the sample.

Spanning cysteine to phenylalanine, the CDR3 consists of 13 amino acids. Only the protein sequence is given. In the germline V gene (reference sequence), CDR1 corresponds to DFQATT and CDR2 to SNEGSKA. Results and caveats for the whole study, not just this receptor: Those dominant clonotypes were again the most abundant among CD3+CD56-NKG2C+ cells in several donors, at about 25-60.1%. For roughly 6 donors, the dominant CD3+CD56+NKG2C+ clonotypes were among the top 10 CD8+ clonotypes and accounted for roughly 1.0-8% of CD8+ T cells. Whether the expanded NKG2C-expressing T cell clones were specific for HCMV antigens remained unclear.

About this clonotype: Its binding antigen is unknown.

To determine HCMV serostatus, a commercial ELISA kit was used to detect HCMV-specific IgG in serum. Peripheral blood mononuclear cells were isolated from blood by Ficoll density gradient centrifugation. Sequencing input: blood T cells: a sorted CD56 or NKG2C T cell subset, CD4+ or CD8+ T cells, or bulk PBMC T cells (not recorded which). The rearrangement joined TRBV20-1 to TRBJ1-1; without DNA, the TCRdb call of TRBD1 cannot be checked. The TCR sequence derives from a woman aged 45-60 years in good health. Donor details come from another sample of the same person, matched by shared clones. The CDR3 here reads CSASGQGATEAFF.